This TCR beta chain stems from a study of OX40 agonist ivuxolimab in advanced cancers. With respect to the entire study: Ivuxolimab was an agonistic, fully human IgG2 monoclonal antibody directed against OX40 (CD134), a costimulatory receptor. Intravenous ivuxolimab was administered to patients every 2 weeks at six dose levels: 0.01, 0.1, 0.3, 1.5, 3 and 10 mg/kg. Among the approximately 54 dose-escalation patients, around 20 had hepatocellular carcinoma, roughly 15 melanoma, 9 renal cell carcinoma and 9 head and neck cancer. The dose-escalation cohort was 80% to 90% male with a mean age of around 62 years, ranging from roughly 23 to 90. Prior anti-PD-1, anti-PD-L1 or anti-CTLA-4 therapy was permitted, and checkpoint inhibitors had been received by around 40% of dose-escalation patients. Partial responses occurred in three dose-escalation patients, of whom one had hepatocellular carcinoma and two had cutaneous melanoma. The purpose of peripheral TCRbeta sequencing was to test whether ivuxolimab changed TCR sequence diversity and led to clonal T-cell expansion. The monotherapy dose-escalation portion (N = 52 patients) of the phase I ivuxolimab trial is reported in the paper. Findings and caveats that apply to the study as a whole: Low levels of normalized T-cell clonal expansion were also seen in some patients who did not respond. At doses from 0.1 to 3.0 mg/kg, clonal expansion was seen in both CD4+ and CD8+ blood T cells between baseline and week 6. After ivuxolimab, more expanded clones were found on average in CD8+ T cells than in CD4+ T cells. Antigen specificity was not determined for the clonally expanded peripheral T cells. Partial responders in the 0.1-3.0 mg/kg groups had among the lowest normalized peripheral clonal expansion, especially among CD8+ T cells.

About this clone: The specificity of this receptor is unknown. Per-base qualities were not stored, and no clone one base away is much larger.

Patients with a history of autoimmune disease or receiving systemic immunosuppression were excluded from the trial. Peripheral blood for TCR sequencing was drawn from every dose cohort at baseline, at cycle 4 day 1 and at cycle 7 day 1. Samples were obtained from an open-label, multicenter, first-in-human phase I dose-escalation trial of ivuxolimab. The trial enrolled adults with locally advanced or metastatic head and neck squamous cell, hepatocellular, melanoma or renal cell carcinoma. CD4+ and CD8+ T cells were sorted separately from peripheral blood before TCR sequencing. For sequencing of the TCRbeta CDR3 region, genomic DNA was extracted from the sorted cells. The immunoSEQ Assay was used for sequencing of TCRbeta CDR3 regions. Entries here come from immuneACCESS through TCRdb and include only in-frame sequences with V and J called. Some clones fail to appear in such tables; in the studies checked, an unresolved V gene covers under half of the shortfall, and the cause of the remainder is unknown. This sample lists 40,000 to 60,000 clones; roughly four fifths were detected once. Clones ranked in the top ten supply 1.5% to 2% of the sample.

The CDR3 has 15 amino acids, counting the end cysteine and phenylalanine. Solely the CDR3 DNA is kept, with 45 bases framed from the first base. Trimmed from V: 0 bases; trimmed from J: 8 bases; junction bases lacking a gene match: 6. Per the germline V gene, MNHNS is the CDR1 and SASEGT is the CDR2. The sample here was CD4+ or CD8+ T cells sorted from blood, taken in a trial of the OX40 agonist ivuxolimab. The rearranged segments are TRBV6-1 and TRBJ1-2, and 10 junction bases match TRBD1. This receptor was obtained from an adult with an advanced solid tumor such as melanoma, head and neck, liver or kidney cancer. The nucleotide sequence reads TGTGCCAGCAGTGAAGCGCCGACAGGGGGCGAAGGCTACACCTTC. Translated, it gives CASSEAPTGGEGYTF.